The T cell receptor (beta chain) described here comes from a study of shared clonotypes between healthy human individuals. Trimming cost V 5 bases and J 7 bases; bases outside gene matches: 8. The CDR3 loop spans 13 amino acids. The germline CDR1 and CDR2 sequences are SGHDT and YYEEEE. Sequenced by immunoSEQ multiplex PCR; TCRdb stores in-frame clones only, minus some. The data contain about 490,000 clones, over 65% of them singletons. Regarding this clone: This clone may be a read error of a much larger clone one base away.

Sequencing used PBMCs. The V gene is TRBV5-6, the J gene TRBJ2-5; the match to TRBD1 covers 7 bases. The source is a woman between 40 and 50 years old in good health. Some clones in this sample may be carry-over from other donors' samples. CDR3 bases: TGTGCCAGCAGTCGGACAGGCTGGGGGACCCAGTACTTC. Protein: CASSRTGWGTQYF.